The 28 T cell receptor beta chains reported below all come from one sample, sequenced in a study of CD8+ T cells in alopecia areata. This sample's treatment: oral pan-JAK inhibitor, 5-10 mg twice daily. Extraction and reverse transcription of RNA yielded cDNA as the sequencing template. The repertoire was sequenced with immunoSEQ multiplex PCR; TCRdb's copy has only in-frame clones and lacks some. The sample has some 200,000 clones; 60% are singletons. The sequences come from CD4+ T cells sorted from blood, collected at week 4, from a patient treated with tofacitinib. These receptor sequences come from a human donor with alopecia areata.

This clone was counted a few times. The chain couples TRBV29-1 to TRBJ2-2, with D perhaps given as TRBD1 or TRBD2 (5 bases each). Germline V CDR1 and CDR2: SQVTM, ANQGSEA. The CDR3 has 12 amino acids. V was trimmed by 3 bases and J by 4 bases, leaving 6 bases between them. CDR3 sequence: CSVERGTGELFF. The DNA for the CDR3 is TGCAGCGTTGAGAGGGGCACCGGGGAGCTGTTTTTT.

The table lists this clone with a count of one. The rearrangement links TRBV28 to TRBJ2-3; TRBD2 agrees at 10 bases. The CDR3 is made up of 15 amino acids. Germline V lookup: CDR1 MDHEN, CDR2 SYDVKM. J gave up 1 base and V 6 bases, and 4 bases lay outside the gene matches. This CDR3 is CASRSGTSGTDTQYF. DNA for the CDR3: TGTGCCAGCAGATCCGGGACTAGCGGCACAGATACGCAGTATTTT.

Concerning this clone: Relative to the germline gene, one junction end is altered; a read error may explain this. The J gene is TRBJ2-7, the V gene TRBV7-7, with a possible D match to TRBD1 (7 bases). Germline V gene data show CDR1 as SSHAT and CDR2 as FNYEAQ (reference sequence). The CDR3 length is 14 residues. CDR3 residues: CASSLGLTGSEQYF. Written as DNA, the CDR3 is TGTGCTAGCAGCCTGGGACTGACAGGGTCCGAGCAGTACTTC.

This clone has just a few counts. This sequence joins TRBV14 and TRBJ2-7; D is undetermined. This CDR3 comprises 13 residues. Germline V lookup: CDR1 SGHDN, CDR2 FVKESK. V dropped 7 bases and J dropped 2 bases, with 12 bases sitting between them. The DNA of the CDR3 is TGTGCCAGCATCACGGGCCGTCCCTACGAGCAGTACTTC. Amino acid sequence: CASITGRPYEQYF. The complete variable domain, with remaining parts taken from reference TRBV14 and TRBJ2-7, reads EAGVTQFPSHSVIEKGQTVTLRCDPISGHDNLYWYRRVMGKEIKFLLHFVKESKQDESGMPNNRFLAERTGGTYSTLKVQPAELEDSGVYFCASITGRPYEQYFGPGTRLTVT.

The rearrangement joins TRBV30 to TRBJ2-6, with 11 bases matching TRBD1. With V trimmed by 3 bases and J by 2 bases, 0 bases remained unmatched. This CDR3 is 15 amino acids long. The germline CDR1 and CDR2 sequences are GTSNPN and SVGIG (reference sequence). The CDR3 DNA reads TGTGCCTGGAGGGGACAGGGGGCTGGGGCCAACGTCCTGACTTTC. Translated: CAWRGQGAGANVLTF.

This clone has more than one count but fewer than ten. This chain joins TRBV19 and TRBJ2-5; D is possibly TRBD1 (6 bases). Trimming removed 3 bases from V and 3 bases from J, with 8 bases in between. The CDR3 is 13 amino acids. Germline CDR1 and CDR2: LNHDA and SQIVND (reference sequence). CDR3 residues: CASSMGQEETQYF. In nucleotides, the CDR3 is TGTGCCAGTAGTATGGGACAAGAAGAGACCCAGTACTTC.

This clone has a handful of counts. The rearrangement uses TRBV5-1 and TRBJ1-1; possibly TRBD1 for D (5 bases). The CDR3 spans 15 residues. Germline V gives CDR1 SGHRS, CDR2 YFSETQ. V was trimmed by 4 bases and J by 4 bases, leaving 17 bases between them. CDR3 in amino acids: CASSLATGGGTEAFF. The CDR3 DNA sequence: TGCGCCAGCAGCCTCGCCACGGGGGGAGGCACTGAAGCTTTCTTT.

This chain links TRBV25-1 with TRBJ2-3; unclear D gene. V shed 4 bases and J shed 3 bases, with 5 bases lying between them. The CDR3 has 12 amino acids. The V gene's germline CDR1 is MGHDK and CDR2 SYGVNS. The CDR3 DNA is TGTGCCAGCAGTGGGCAGACAGATACGCAGTATTTT. Its protein is CASSGQTDTQYF.

This clone was detected a few times. The chain carries TRBV28 and TRBJ2-2; D is undetermined. The CDR3 length is 15 residues. Germline assignment: CDR1 MDHEN and CDR2 SYDVKM. V was shortened by 6 bases and J by 6 bases, with 17 bases between the two germline ends. DNA for the CDR3: TGTGCCAGCAGCCCGGCGTTGTTGGGCGCCGGGGAGCTGTTTTTT. Residues: CASSPALLGAGELFF.

The table lists this clone with a count of one. The chain joins TRBV7-2 to TRBJ1-1; unclear D gene. V was clipped by 1 base and J by 0 bases, with 6 bases between them. This CDR3 is built from 14 residues. Germline V CDR1 and CDR2: SGHTA, FQGNSA. CDR3 protein: CASSLEYMNTEAFF. In DNA form, the CDR3 reads TGTGCCAGCAGCTTAGAATACATGAACACTGAAGCTTTCTTT.

This clone was observed a few times. The genes are TRBV28 and TRBJ2-3, with 7 bases matching TRBD1. The V segment lost 5 bases and the J segment 1 base; nucleotides outside the gene matches: 9. Germline values: CDR1 MDHEN, CDR2 SYDVKM. The CDR3 covers 16 residues. In DNA, the CDR3 is TGTGCCAGCAGTACGCTCGGACAGGAACGCACAGATACGCAGTATTTT. Translated, it gives CASSTLGQERTDTQYF.

For this clone: Other DNA sequences in the same sample also yield this CDR3. V usage is TRBV15 and J usage is TRBJ1-5, with D unclear. The CDR3 extends over 13 amino acids. The V end was cut by 0 bases, the J end by 5 bases, with 5 bases between. CDR1 is LNHNV and CDR2 is YYDKDF in the germline V gene (reference sequence). Here the CDR3 DNA reads TGTGCCACCAGCAGAGATAGAGATCAGCCCCAGCATTTT. As protein: CATSRDRDQPQHF.

This clone was observed a handful of times. Within the sample, other DNA sequences also encode this same CDR3. This chain links TRBV30 with TRBJ2-5, with D possibly TRBD2 on 6 matching bases. CDR1 and CDR2 (germline): GTSNPN, SVGIG (reference sequence). Trimming removed 0 bases at V and 4 bases at J, with 9 bases between. There are 13 residues in the CDR3. CDR3 amino acids: CAWSVRGGETQYF. The CDR3 DNA is TGTGCCTGGAGTGTACGGGGAGGAGAGACCCAGTACTTC. The variable domain in full, with the rest retrieved from reference TRBV30 and TRBJ2-5, is SQTIHQWPATLVQPVGSPLSLECTVEGTSNPNLYWYRQAAGRGLQLLFYSVGIGQISSEVPQNLSASRPQDRQFILSSKKLLLSDSGFYLCAWSVRGGETQYFGPGTRLLVL.

For the CDR3, the DNA is TGCAGCGGATACAGAGCCGGGGAGCTGTTTTTT. It codes for CSGYRAGELFF. The J gene is TRBJ2-2, the V gene TRBV29-1; D is unclear. This CDR3 region has 11 residues. V was pared by 7 bases and J by 6 bases, with 9 bases between. Per the germline V gene, CDR1 is SQVTM and CDR2 is ANQGSEA.

V and J are TRBV5-1 and TRBJ2-1; D may be TRBD1 or TRBD2 (5 bases each). Germline V CDR1 and CDR2: SGHRS, YFSETQ. CDR3 size: 15 residues. Trimming took 1 base from V and 0 from J, leaving 8 bases between them. The CDR3 sequence is CASSLSGSSYNEQFF. DNA of the CDR3: TGCGCCAGCAGCTTGTCAGGGAGCTCCTACAATGAGCAGTTCTTC.

This clone turned up a few times. CDR3 DNA sequence: TGCAGCGTGCGTCTGGGCCGGGGGGAGCCCCTCCACTTT. Translation: CSVRLGRGEPLHF. The V gene is TRBV29-1, the J gene TRBJ1-6, with D perhaps TRBD1 (5 bases). The CDR3 is made up of 13 amino acids. The V end was cut by 6 bases, the J end by 13 bases, with 19 bases between. Germline CDR1 SQVTM, CDR2 ANQGSEA.

The chain has TRBV19 and TRBJ2-3, with D uncertain. The CDR3 has 13 residues. Trimming pared 2 bases from V and 3 bases from J, leaving 6 bases between. The germline V gene encodes CDR1 LNHDA and CDR2 SQIVND (reference sequence). CDR3 nucleotides: TGTGCCAGTAGTATAAGTAAAACAGATACGCAGTATTTT. Protein: CASSISKTDTQYF.

The chain is built from TRBV30 and TRBJ1-2, with 11 nucleotides matching TRBD1. This CDR3 has 15 amino acids. Germline V gives CDR1 GTSNPN, CDR2 SVGIG (reference sequence). The junction had 9 bases not matched to a gene; V was cut back by 3 bases and J by 6 bases. The CDR3 DNA is TGTGCCTGGAGCGCTATGGACAGGGGGCTGGATGGCTACACCTTC. Its protein product is CAWSAMDRGLDGYTF. The full variable domain, its missing parts supplied by reference TRBV30 and TRBJ1-2, is SQTIHQWPATLVQPVGSPLSLECTVEGTSNPNLYWYRQAAGRGLQLLFYSVGIGQISSEVPQNLSASRPQDRQFILSSKKLLLSDSGFYLCAWSAMDRGLDGYTFGSGTRLTVV.

This clone was observed a handful of times. The chain is built from TRBV7-9 and TRBJ1-2, with D unresolved. V shed 5 bases and J shed 3 bases, with 10 bases lying between them. The CDR3 is 13 amino acids. Germline CDR1 is SEHNR and CDR2 is FQNEAQ (reference sequence). Written as DNA, the CDR3 is TGTGCCAGCAGCCCGATGGAGTACTATGGCTACACCTTC. Protein: CASSPMEYYGYTF.

The chain carries TRBV29-1 and TRBJ1-2; D uncertain. This CDR3 comprises 14 residues. Germline CDR1 is SQVTM and CDR2 is ANQGSEA. Trimming removed 0 bases from V and 4 bases from J, with 12 bases in between. The CDR3 nucleotides are TGCAGCGTTGAAGATCTCGGGAGAGCCTATGGCTACACCTTC. Amino acids: CSVEDLGRAYGYTF.

The genes are TRBV30 and TRBJ2-3; D is unresolved. Per the germline V gene, CDR1 is GTSNPN and CDR2 is SVGIG (reference sequence). V dropped 0 bases and J dropped 2 bases, with 15 bases sitting between them. CDR3 length: 16 amino acids. The CDR3 loop is CAWSVPAARPTDTQYF. The DNA of the CDR3 is TGTGCCTGGAGTGTACCTGCTGCGAGACCCACAGATACGCAGTATTTT.

This sequence joins TRBV2 and TRBJ2-3; possible D gene TRBD2, 7 bases. CDR1 and CDR2 (germline): SNHLY, FYNNEI. V was cut by 8 bases and J by 2 bases, with 14 bases left in between. The CDR3 contains 14 residues. The DNA of the CDR3 is TGTGCCAGCCTAGGGAGGGGACACACAGATACGCAGTATTTT. Protein sequence: CASLGRGHTDTQYF.

This clone was detected once. V gene TRBV4-1 combines with J gene TRBJ1-6, with D perhaps matching TRBD1 (6 bases). Deletions cut 1 base from V and 7 bases from J, with 20 bases between. The CDR3 has 18 residues. In germline, CDR1 is MGHRA, CDR2 YSYEKL. CDR3: CASSQVPWGARGNSPLHF. The CDR3, as DNA: TGCGCCAGCAGCCAAGTGCCTTGGGGGGCGCGGGGAAATTCACCCCTCCACTTT.

The chain couples TRBV28 to TRBJ2-3; D assignment may be TRBD1 or TRBD2 (5 bases each). Trimming stripped 7 bases from V and 4 bases from J, with 15 bases between. In germline, CDR1 is MDHEN, CDR2 SYDVKM. CDR3 size: 14 residues. DNA of the CDR3: TGTGCCAGCAAAGGGACCCTTCTCGCAGATACGCAGTATTTT. Its protein is CASKGTLLADTQYF.

This clone came up many times. Additional DNA sequences in this sample encode the identical CDR3. The gene calls are TRBV5-1 and TRBJ2-6, with no clear D. The germline V gene has CDR1 SGHRS and CDR2 YFSETQ. CDR3 size: 15 residues. V lost 3 bases, J lost 0 bases, and 7 bases lay in between. The CDR3 region has the DNA TGCGCCAGCAGCTCTGACACCTCTGGGGCCAACGTCCTGACTTTC. This codes for CASSSDTSGANVLTF.

This chain uses TRBV29-1 with TRBJ2-3; 8 bases align to TRBD1. Germline CDR1 reads SQVTM; CDR2 reads ANQGSEA. The V gene end was trimmed by 7 bases and the J gene end by 2 bases; junction bases not matched to a gene: 8. This CDR3 has 14 residues. The CDR3 loop is CSAYGRGLTDTQYF. The CDR3 DNA reads TGCAGCGCTTACGGCAGGGGGCTCACAGATACGCAGTATTTT.

This chain connects TRBV28 to TRBJ2-5; 7 bases align to TRBD2. The CDR3 is 15 amino acids. The germline V gene encodes CDR1 MDHEN and CDR2 SYDVKM. Losses at the gene ends were 7 bases for V and 1 base for J; bases not matched to a gene: 9. The CDR3 coding sequence is TGTGCCAGCAATAGGGGAGGGCGGCTCCAAGAGACCCAGTACTTC. As protein: CASNRGGRLQETQYF.

V is TRBV4-1 and J is TRBJ2-7; a weak D match, TRBD1 (5 bases). The germline CDR1 and CDR2 sequences are MGHRA and YSYEKL. The V gene lost 1 base and the J gene lost 7 bases, with 17 bases spanning the gap. This CDR3 contains 15 residues. In nucleotides, the CDR3 is TGCGCCAGCAGCCAAGTCCCACAACCAGGGCGTGAGCAGTACTTC. As protein: CASSQVPQPGREQYF.